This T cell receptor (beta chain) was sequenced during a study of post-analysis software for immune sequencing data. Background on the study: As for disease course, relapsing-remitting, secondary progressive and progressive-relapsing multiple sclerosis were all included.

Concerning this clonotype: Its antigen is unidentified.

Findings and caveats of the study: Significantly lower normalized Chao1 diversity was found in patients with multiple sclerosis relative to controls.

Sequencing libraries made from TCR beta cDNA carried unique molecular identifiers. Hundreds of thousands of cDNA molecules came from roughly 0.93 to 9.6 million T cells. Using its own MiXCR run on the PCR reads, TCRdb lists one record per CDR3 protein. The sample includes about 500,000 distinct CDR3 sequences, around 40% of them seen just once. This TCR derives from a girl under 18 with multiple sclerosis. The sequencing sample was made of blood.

CDR3 region: CASSSGTAANEKLFF. The CDR3, as DNA: TGTGCCAGCAGTTCCGGGACCGCGGCTAATGAAAAACTGTTTTTT. The genes are TRBV27 and TRBJ1-4, with D perhaps TRBD1 (5 bases). Germline CDR1 MNHEY, CDR2 SMNVEV (reference sequence). With 4 bases removed from V and 3 bases from J, the gap between germline ends came to 12 bases. The CDR3 length is 15 residues.